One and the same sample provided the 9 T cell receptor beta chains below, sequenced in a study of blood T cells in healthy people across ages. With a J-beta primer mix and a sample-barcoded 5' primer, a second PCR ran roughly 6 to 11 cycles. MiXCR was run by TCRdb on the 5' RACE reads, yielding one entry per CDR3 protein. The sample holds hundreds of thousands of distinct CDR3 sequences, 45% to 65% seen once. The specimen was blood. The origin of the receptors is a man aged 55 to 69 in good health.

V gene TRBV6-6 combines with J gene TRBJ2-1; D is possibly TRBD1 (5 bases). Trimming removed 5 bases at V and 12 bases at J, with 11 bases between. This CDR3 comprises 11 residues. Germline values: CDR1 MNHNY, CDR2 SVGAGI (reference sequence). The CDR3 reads CASSPQRGQFF. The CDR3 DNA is TGTGCCAGCAGTCCCCAAAGGGGGCAGTTCTTC.

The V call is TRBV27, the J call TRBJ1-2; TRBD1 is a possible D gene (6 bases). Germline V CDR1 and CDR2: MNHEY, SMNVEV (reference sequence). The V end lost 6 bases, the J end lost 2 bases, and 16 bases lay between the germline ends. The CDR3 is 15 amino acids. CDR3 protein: CASRLIRGLNYGYTF. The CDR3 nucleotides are TGTGCCAGCAGACTAATCAGGGGTTTGAACTATGGCTACACCTTC.

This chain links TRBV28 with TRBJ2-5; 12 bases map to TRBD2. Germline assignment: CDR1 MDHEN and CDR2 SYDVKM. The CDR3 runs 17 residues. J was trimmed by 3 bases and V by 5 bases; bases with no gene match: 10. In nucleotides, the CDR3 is TGTGCCAGCAGTCTTGGGGGGAGACTAGCGGGAGAAGAGACCCAGTACTTC. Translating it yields CASSLGGRLAGEETQYF.

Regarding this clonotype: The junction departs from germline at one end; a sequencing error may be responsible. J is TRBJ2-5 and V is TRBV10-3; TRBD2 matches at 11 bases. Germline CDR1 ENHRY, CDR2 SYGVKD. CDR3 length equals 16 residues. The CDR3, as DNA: TGTGCCGTCAGTGCCTCCTTAGCGGGGGGGAGAGAGACCCAGTACTTC. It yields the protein CAVSASLAGGRETQYF.

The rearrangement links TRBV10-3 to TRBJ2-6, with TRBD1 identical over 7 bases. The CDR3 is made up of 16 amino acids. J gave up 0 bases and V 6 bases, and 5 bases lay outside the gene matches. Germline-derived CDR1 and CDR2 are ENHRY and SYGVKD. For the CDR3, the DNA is TGTGCCATCAGGGGACAGTTGTCCTCTGGGGCCAACGTCCTGACTTTC. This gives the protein CAIRGQLSSGANVLTF.

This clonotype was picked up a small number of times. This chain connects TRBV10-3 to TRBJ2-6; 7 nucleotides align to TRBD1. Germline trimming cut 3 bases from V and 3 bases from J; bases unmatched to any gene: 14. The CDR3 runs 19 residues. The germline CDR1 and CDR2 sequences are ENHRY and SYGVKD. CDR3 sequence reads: CAISEGRGRDYVGANVLTF. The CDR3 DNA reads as TGTGCCATCAGTGAAGGAAGGGGGCGCGATTATGTTGGGGCCAACGTCCTGACTTTC.

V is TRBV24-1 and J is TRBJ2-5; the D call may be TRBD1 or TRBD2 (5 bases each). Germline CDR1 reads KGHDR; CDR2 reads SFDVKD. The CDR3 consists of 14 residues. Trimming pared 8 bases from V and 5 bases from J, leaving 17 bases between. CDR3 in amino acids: CATIGTGGVETQYF. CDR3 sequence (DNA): TGTGCCACCATCGGGACGGGCGGCGTGGAGACCCAGTACTTC.

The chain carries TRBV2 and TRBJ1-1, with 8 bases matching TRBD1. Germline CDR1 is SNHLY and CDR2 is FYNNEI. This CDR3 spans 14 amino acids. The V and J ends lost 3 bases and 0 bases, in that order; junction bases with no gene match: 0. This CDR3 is CASSETGVNTEAFF. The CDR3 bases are TGTGCCAGCAGTGAGACAGGGGTGAACACTGAAGCTTTCTTT.

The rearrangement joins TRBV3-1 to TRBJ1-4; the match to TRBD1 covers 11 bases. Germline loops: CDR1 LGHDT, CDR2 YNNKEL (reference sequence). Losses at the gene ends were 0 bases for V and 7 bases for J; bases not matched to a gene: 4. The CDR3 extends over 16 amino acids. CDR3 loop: CASSQDLGTGGEKLFF. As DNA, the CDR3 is TGTGCCAGCAGCCAAGATCTCGGGACAGGGGGTGAAAAACTGTTTTTT.